Below, one T cell receptor (beta chain) is given with its context. This specimen comes from a study of blood T cell repertoires in COVID-19. Study-level background: The samples span acute and convalescent COVID-19 from the United States, Italy and Spain.

Germline V lookup: CDR1 SGHTA, CDR2 FQGTGA. The V and J ends lost 5 bases and 3 bases, in that order; junction bases with no gene match: 6. This CDR3 is built from 15 residues. Authors' processing steps: Reference gene primer amplification gave estimated nucleated cell counts. Method: immunoSEQ multiplex PCR; TCRdb's copy keeps in-frame clones and lacks some. Clone size and the V and J calls come from that table; the DNA yielded D and trimming. This table holds roughly 410,000 clones, roughly nine tenths found once. The gene calls are TRBV7-3 and TRBJ2-3, with 9 bases that match TRBD1. Sequenced: peripheral blood. The source of this sequence is a man aged 40-49 years with acute or convalescent COVID-19. CDR3 DNA sequence: TGTGCCAGCAGCGACCGGGACAGGGAGACAGATACGCAGTATTTT. Translating gives CASSDRDRETDTQYF. Full variable domain (outside the CDR3, taken from reference TRBV7-3 and TRBJ2-3): GAGVSQTPSNKVTEKGKYVELRCDPISGHTALYWYRQSLGQGPEFLIYFQGTGAADDSGLPNDRFFAVRPEGSVSTLKIQRTERGDSAVYLCASSDRDRETDTQYFGPGTRLTVL.